Presented here are 12 T cell receptor beta chains from one specimen sequenced in a study of vaccination effects on CD4 cells after COVID-19. These TCRs' antigens remain unknown. Under the ViraFEST assay, PBMC were stimulated with viral peptide pools so that antigen-specific CD4+ T cells expanded. Sequencing was performed afterwards. Culture proceeded for 10 days, and CD4+ T cells were then isolated. Among the vaccine recipients, none had a prior SARS-CoV-2 infection, and nucleocapsid antibodies were negative. Method: immunoSEQ multiplex PCR; TCRdb's copy keeps in-frame clones and lacks some. In the table there are 55,000 to 75,000 clones, about 72% of which are singletons. The sequencing here drew on CD4+ T cells from PBMCs cultured with HCoV-NL63 spike peptides, taken before COVID-19 vaccination. These receptors came from a human donor who received a COVID-19 vaccine.

This clone is a singleton in its sample. The CDR3 bases are TGTGCCAGCTCACCGGACAGGCAGCACGAGCAGTACGTC. This codes for CASSPDRQHEQYV. The chain recombines TRBV18 with TRBJ2-7; 7 nucleotides line up with TRBD1. This CDR3 has 13 amino acids. Trimming at V came to 3 bases and at J to 5 bases, leaving 4 bases not matched to a gene. Germline CDR1 KGHSH, CDR2 LQKENI.

The chain couples TRBV6-1 to TRBJ1-1; no clear D. Germline CDR1 and CDR2: MNHNS and SASEGT. This CDR3 is built from 14 residues. Trimming left V 3 bases short and J 2 bases short, with 10 bases between. In DNA, the CDR3 is TGTGCCAGCAGTGACGCCAGTTATAACACTGAAGCTTTCTTT. This encodes CASSDASYNTEAFF.

This sequence joins TRBV6-6 and TRBJ2-7; TRBD1 aligns across 8 bases. Trimming took 6 bases from V and 1 from J; bases not matched to a gene: 8. In germline, CDR1 is MNHNY, CDR2 SVGAGI (reference sequence). The CDR3 sequence is 15 residues long. The CDR3 DNA reads as TGTGCCAGCAGCCTCGACAGGGGAAGGTCCTACGAGCAGTACGTC. It is translated as CASSLDRGRSYEQYV.

The table lists this clone with a few counts. The chain joins TRBV19 to TRBJ1-6; D is ambiguous. Germline V gene data show CDR1 as LNHDA and CDR2 as SQIVND (reference sequence). V was cut by 1 base and J by 10 bases, with 14 bases left in between. The CDR3 length is 15 residues. CDR3 loop: CASSIAKGMNSPLHF. DNA of the CDR3: TGTGCCAGTAGTATAGCTAAGGGTATGAACTCACCCCTCCACTTT.

The chain combines TRBV19 with TRBJ2-1; D is ambiguous. CDR3 length: 14 amino acids. Trimming took off 3 bases at V and 8 bases at J, with 14 bases between the two ends. CDR1 LNHDA and CDR2 SQIVND come from the germline V gene (reference sequence). CDR3 region: CASSILGQIDEQFF. The CDR3 DNA sequence: TGTGCCAGTAGTATTCTAGGTCAGATCGATGAGCAGTTCTTC.

This chain connects TRBV24-1 to TRBJ1-2; perhaps TRBD1 as D (5 bases). The CDR3 extends over 13 amino acids. The germline gives CDR1 KGHDR, CDR2 SFDVKD. Trimming removed 9 bases at V and 4 bases at J, with 14 bases between. The CDR3, as DNA: TGTGCCACCTCTGGACACACTCCCTATGGCTACACCTTC. Translating it yields CATSGHTPYGYTF.

V and J are TRBV9 and TRBJ1-1; D unclear. The germline V gene encodes CDR1 SGDLS and CDR2 YYNGEE. Trimming removed 0 bases at V and 0 bases at J, with 6 bases between. CDR3 length: 14 amino acids. The DNA of the CDR3 is TGTGCCAGCAGCGTAGGGGATCTGAACACTGAAGCTTTCTTT. Its translation is CASSVGDLNTEAFF.

The gene calls are TRBV29-1 and TRBJ2-2, with 8 bases aligning to TRBD1. The germline V gene has CDR1 SQVTM and CDR2 ANQGSEA. The CDR3 length is 13 residues. V gave up 6 bases and J gave up 7 bases; unmatched junction bases: 7. The CDR3: CSVGSGGFGELFF. In nucleotides, the CDR3 is TGCAGCGTGGGATCAGGGGGCTTCGGGGAGCTGTTTTTT.

The chain couples TRBV7-3 to TRBJ1-6; the D gene is possibly TRBD1 (5 bases). The CDR3 has 14 amino acids. V was cut by 4 bases and J by 10 bases, with 14 bases left in between. CDR1 and CDR2 (germline): SGHTA, FQGTGA. CDR3 protein: CASSSDSLISPLHF. The CDR3 DNA reads as TGTGCCAGCAGCTCCGACAGCTTGATCTCACCCCTCCACTTT.

V and J are TRBV27 and TRBJ2-2; D not resolved. In germline, CDR1 is MNHEY, CDR2 SMNVEV (reference sequence). The CDR3 is 15 residues long. Trimming took off 3 bases at V and 5 bases at J, with 13 bases between the two ends. CDR3: CASSFMATPTGELFF. DNA of the CDR3: TGTGCCAGCAGTTTTATGGCCACTCCGACCGGGGAGCTGTTTTTT.

This clone was observed a few times. The chain couples TRBV4-1 to TRBJ2-2; TRBD1 might be the D (5 bases). The CDR3 consists of 14 residues. Germline V gene sequence: CDR1 MGHRA, CDR2 YSYEKL. Trimming cost V 0 bases and J 7 bases, with 9 bases left between them. In DNA, the CDR3 is TGCGCCAGCAGCCAAGACGACAGATACGGGGAGCTGTTTTTT. This codes for CASSQDDRYGELFF.

Points on this clone: Other DNA sequences from this sample encode an identical CDR3 as well. This chain uses TRBV9 with TRBJ1-3; D unclear. Germline assignment: CDR1 SGDLS and CDR2 YYNGEE. V lost 0 bases and J lost 4, with 11 bases in between. CDR3 length: 15 residues. The CDR3 coding sequence is TGTGCCAGCAGCGTAGACGGGAGCTCAGGAAACACCATATATTTT. Encoded protein: CASSVDGSSGNTIYF.